The entry below describes one TCR beta chain. As yet, its antigen is unknown. Per the germline V gene, CDR1 is LNHDA and CDR2 is SQIVND (reference sequence). J lost 6 bases, V lost 8 bases, and 19 bases had no gene match. There are 18 residues in the CDR3. This sample was taken from a study of STAT5B mutations in CD4+ large granular lymphocyte leukemia. Notes on the study in general: Without HLA matching, higher CD4+ than CD8+ T-LGLL clonality could reflect small sample size.

Produced via immunoSEQ multiplex PCR; TCRdb's table is partial and in-frame only. Of around 30,000 clones listed, roughly 72% are singletons. The sequence came from a human donor in good health. This sequence joins TRBV19 and TRBJ2-1; 10 bases line up with TRBD2. The sample taken for sequencing was CD4+ T cells from blood buffy coats. The CDR3 loop is CASSTSTSGVNRGNEQFF. The CDR3 nucleotides are TGTGCCAGTTCTACTTCCACTAGCGGGGTAAACCGGGGCAATGAGCAGTTCTTC.